This is a list of T cell receptor beta chains from one sample in a study of T cells after yellow fever vaccination. TCRdb used MiXCR to reprocess the 5' RACE reads, holding one entry per CDR3 protein. The table records 300,000 or so distinct CDR3 sequences, 13% of them present only once. The starting material was CD4+ T cells sorted from PBMCs, obtained 45 days after the yellow fever booster vaccination. Receptors were obtained from a man aged 25-40 years who received the YFV17D yellow fever vaccine. The CDR3 runs from the conserved cysteine through the conserved F or W. The order of the fields is clone size, J gene, V gene, D gene, CDR3 protein, CDR3 DNA. D genes are given only for firm matches. Only some rows state a clone size, as once, few, many or a class for expanded clones.

few,TRBJ2-3,TRBV5-1,TRBD1,CASGTGYSDTQYF,TGCGCCAGCGGGACAGGGTACTCAGATACGCAGTATTTT
few,TRBJ1-3,TRBV12-3/TRBV12-4,-,CASSLTVGNTIYF,TGTGCCAGCAGTTTGACAGTTGGAAACACCATATATTTT
-,TRBJ2-1,TRBV12-5,TRBD2,CASGLITGTSGLDWCNEQFF,TGTGCTAGTGGTTTGATTACCGGGACTAGCGGGTTAGACTGGTGTAATGAGCAGTTCTTC
-,TRBJ2-3,TRBV20-1,-,CSAVVSTDTQYF,TGCAGTGCGGTGGTCTCCACAGATACGCAGTATTTT
-,TRBJ2-2,TRBV5-1,-,CASSERRLANTGELFF,TGCGCCAGCAGCGAAAGGAGACTAGCGAACACCGGGGAGCTGTTTTTT
few,TRBJ2-3,TRBV3-1,-,CASQQFTDTQYF,TGTGCGAGTCAACAGTTCACAGATACGCAGTATTTT
few,TRBJ2-3,TRBV20-1,TRBD2,CSARTSGRPDTQYF,TGCAGTGCTAGAACTAGCGGGAGACCAGATACGCAGTATTTT
-,TRBJ1-2,TRBV5-1,-,CASSLATRSSYTF,TGCGCCAGCAGCTTGGCCACAAGGTCCTCCTACACCTTC
few,TRBJ2-5,TRBV2,TRBD2,CASTRGGDETQYF,TGTGCCAGCACTCGCGGGGGGGACGAGACCCAGTACTTC
-,TRBJ2-2,TRBV11-3,TRBD2,CASSLDGTRPTGELFF,TGTGCCAGCAGCTTAGATGGGACTAGGCCCACCGGGGAGCTGTTTTTT
few,TRBJ2-7,TRBV6-1,TRBD1,CASSVGGTGVYEQYF,TGTGCCAGCAGTGTCGGGGGGACAGGGGTTTACGAGCAGTACTTC
-,TRBJ1-5,TRBV19,-,CVKFSQPQHF,TGTGTGAAATTTAGTCAGCCCCAGCATTTT
-,TRBJ1-5,TRBV12-3/TRBV12-4,-,CASSFLQGNQPQHF,TGTGCCAGCAGTTTCCTACAGGGCAATCAGCCCCAGCATTTT
-,TRBJ2-7,TRBV5-1,-,CASSPGPEARHEQYF,TGCGCCAGCAGCCCAGGACCAGAGGCGCGCCACGAGCAGTACTTC